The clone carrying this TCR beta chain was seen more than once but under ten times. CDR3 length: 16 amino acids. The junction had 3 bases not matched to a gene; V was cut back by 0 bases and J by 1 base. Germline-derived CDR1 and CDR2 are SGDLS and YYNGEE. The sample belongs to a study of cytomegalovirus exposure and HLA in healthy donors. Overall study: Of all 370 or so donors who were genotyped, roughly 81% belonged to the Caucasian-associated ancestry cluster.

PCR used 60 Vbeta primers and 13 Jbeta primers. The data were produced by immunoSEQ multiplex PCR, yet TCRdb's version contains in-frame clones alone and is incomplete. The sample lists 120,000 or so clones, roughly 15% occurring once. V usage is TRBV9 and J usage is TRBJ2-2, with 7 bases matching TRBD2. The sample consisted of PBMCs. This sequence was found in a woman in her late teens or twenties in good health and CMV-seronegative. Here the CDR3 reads CASSVGGGRNTGELFF. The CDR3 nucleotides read TGTGCCAGCAGCGTAGGAGGCGGGAGGAACACCGGGGAGCTGTTTTTT.